The clone carrying this T cell receptor (beta chain) came up many times. The target antigen is unknown. This sample was included in a study of shared clonotypes between healthy human individuals. Study-wide findings and caveats: For sorted subsets, rarefaction showed incomplete sequencing despite large depth.

TCRdb keeps only in-frame clones here, not all; method: immunoSEQ multiplex PCR. The sample records about 92,000 clones, approximately 63% being singletons. Germline-derived CDR1 and CDR2 are SGHVS and FNYEAQ. There are 15 residues in the CDR3. The V end was cut by 0 bases, the J end by 9 bases, with 15 bases between. The authors combined CD45RO+ cells with CCR7-negative CD45RA+ TemRA cells as CD8 memory. The sequenced sample was memory CD8+ T cells sorted from blood. Subset denoted: CD45RO+ cells pooled with CCR7-negative TemRA cells. The origin of this receptor is a man aged 25 to 40 in good health. The chain carries TRBV7-6 and TRBJ1-5; the D gene is possibly TRBD1 (6 bases). CDR3 sequence (DNA): TGTGCCAGCAGCTTAGCCCCGACAGGTCAGGGGCCCCAGCATTTT. Protein product: CASSLAPTGQGPQHF. The variable domain in full, with the rest retrieved from reference TRBV7-6 and TRBJ1-5, is GAGVSQSPRYKVTKRGQDVALRCDPISGHVSLYWYRQALGQGPEFLTYFNYEAQQDKSGLPNDRFSAERPEGSISTLTIQRTEQRDSAMYRCASSLAPTGQGPQHFGDGTRLSIL.